This TCR beta chain appears in the sequencing data of a study of OX40 agonist ivuxolimab in advanced cancers. Study-wide context: Ivuxolimab, an antibody acting as an agonist of OX40 (CD134), was used to treat patients.

This CDR3 contains 11 residues. The germline V gene has CDR1 MNHEY and CDR2 SVGAGI. Deletions cut 8 bases from V and 7 bases from J, with 11 bases between. With baseline, cycle 4 day 1, and cycle 7 day 1 as timepoints, blood was sampled. Profiling relied on immunoSEQ multiplex PCR, and the TCRdb table lists in-frame clones only, not all of them. Altogether about 52,000 clones are present, around nine tenths being singletons, with the ten largest covering 11% to 15%. Whole-study results and caveats: Some nonresponders likewise displayed low normalized T-cell clonal expansion.

As concerns this clone: The antigen remains undetermined.

V and J are TRBV6-5 and TRBJ1-2, with D tentatively TRBD1 (5 bases). The receptor was isolated from an adult with an advanced solid tumor such as melanoma, head and neck, liver or kidney cancer. Source: CD4+ or CD8+ T cells sorted from blood, taken in a trial of the OX40 agonist ivuxolimab. In DNA, the CDR3 is TGTGCCAGCGAGATGCAGGGTGGCTACACCTTC. Protein: CASEMQGGYTF.